What follows is one T cell receptor (beta chain) and its context. Its target is not known. Investigators reverse transcribed all isolated RNA, so they sequenced expressed TCRB transcripts. Profiling relied on immunoSEQ multiplex PCR, and the TCRdb table lists in-frame clones only, not all of them. The sample lists around 140,000 clones; about a tenth were seen once. These data are taken from a study of beta chain features in type 1 diabetes. About the study: Across every sample, 100 million to 130 million sorted cells were examined in total. The study's findings and limits: Compared to healthy donors, patients appeared to have naive, central memory and Treg TCRB repertoires that were more alike.

The clonotype was recovered from a woman between 35 and 50 years old in good health. The sequenced material came from central memory CD4+ T cells from blood.

CDR3 loop: CASSEGQGRAFF. DNA for the CDR3: TGCGCCAGCAGTGAGGGCCAGGGCCGGGCTTTCTTT. This chain links TRBV10-1 with TRBJ1-1; D is perhaps TRBD1 (5 bases). The germline gives CDR1 WNHNN, CDR2 SYGVQD (reference sequence). Trimming removed 2 bases at V and 11 bases at J, with 12 bases between. This CDR3 contains 12 residues.